This passage covers 32 T cell receptor beta chains from one sample sequenced in a study of regulatory T cells in long-lasting Graves disease. The sample's time point: newly diagnosed GD, antithyroid drugs for less than 3 months. Construction of the TCR library relied on RNA isolated from PBMCs. Arm-PCR with iRepertoire HTBI primers amplified the CDR3 regions for these TCR beta libraries. TCRdb recomputed calls from the multiplex PCR reads with MiXCR, one row per CDR3 protein. The profile shows fewer than 450,000 distinct CDR3 sequences, about 15% of them singletons. A further study also used this sample, focusing on T cells in Graves' hyperthyroidism and ophthalmopathy.

This sample comprised peripheral blood mononuclear cells (PBMCs), obtained at new diagnosis, from a patient treated with antithyroid drugs. Receptors originate from a middle-aged woman with Graves disease.

The sample holds many counts of this clonotype. This chain links TRBV9 with TRBJ1-1; D gene unclear. CDR3 size: 14 residues. Trimming took 0 bases from V and 6 from J, leaving 12 bases between them. CDR1 is SGDLS and CDR2 is YYNGEE in the germline V gene. In DNA, the CDR3 is TGTGCCAGCAGCGTAGTACCCGGGTTTGCTGAAGCTTTCTTT. Amino acids: CASSVVPGFAEAFF.

This clonotype was seen repeatedly, ten times or more. The gene calls are TRBV25-1 and TRBJ2-5, with a weak D call TRBD2 (5 bases). Trimming removed 2 bases from V and 4 bases from J, with 14 bases in between. Germline values: CDR1 MGHDK, CDR2 SYGVNS. This CDR3 is 15 amino acids long. The CDR3 DNA is TGTGCCAGCAGTGAAGCGAAAGGGAGCGCAGAGACCCAGTACTTC. Translating it yields CASSEAKGSAETQYF.

Notes on this clonotype: Just one base apart from a much larger clone, this may be a read error. V usage is TRBV20-1 and J usage is TRBJ2-2, with D unclear. Germline V gives CDR1 DFQATT, CDR2 SNEGSKA (reference sequence). With 6 bases removed from V and 4 bases from J, the gap between germline ends came to 15 bases. This CDR3 is 14 amino acids long. The CDR3 reads CSAPLGMATGELFF. DNA of the CDR3: TGCAGTGCACCGCTGGGGATGGCCACCGGGGAGCTGTTTTTT.

This clonotype has ten or more counts. The chain couples TRBV6-2 or TRBV6-3 to TRBJ2-3, with 9 bases aligning to TRBD2. V lost 7 bases and J lost 4; bases outside the gene matches: 12. The CDR3 covers 16 residues. Germline CDR1 reads MNHEY; CDR2 reads SVGEGT. The DNA of the CDR3 is TGTGCCAGCACCTCAGCGAGCGGGAGGTGGGCAGATACGCAGTATTTT. The encoded protein is CASTSASGRWADTQYF.

This clonotype occurred a few times. The rearrangement uses TRBV7-9 and TRBJ2-2; D remains ambiguous. The germline CDR1 and CDR2 sequences are SEHNR and FQNEAQ (reference sequence). Trimming took 2 bases from V and 5 from J, leaving 9 bases between them. CDR3 size: 14 residues. The CDR3 nucleotides read TGTGCCAGCAGCTTATTGGAGAAGACCGGGGAGCTGTTTTTT. It translates to CASSLLEKTGELFF.

The sample holds many counts of this clonotype. The V and J genes are TRBV29-1 and TRBJ2-3; D remains ambiguous. Trimming took 7 bases from V and 2 from J, leaving 7 bases between them. The CDR3 length is 11 residues. Germline V lookup: CDR1 SQVTM, CDR2 ANQGSEA. The CDR3 DNA is TGCAGCGGATGGGACACAGATACGCAGTATTTT. As protein: CSGWDTDTQYF.

A few counts support this clonotype. The V call is TRBV20-1, the J call TRBJ2-1; TRBD2 matches 8 bases. The CDR3 extends over 14 amino acids. Germline lookup yields CDR1 DFQATT and CDR2 SNEGSKA (reference sequence). V was pared by 1 base and J by 9 bases, with 8 bases of the junction left unmatched. The DNA of the CDR3 is TGCAGTGCTAGAGCCAGCGGGAGTTCGCTTGAGCAGTTCTTC. Encoded protein: CSARASGSSLEQFF.

This clonotype was observed many times. A much bigger clone sits one base away, suggesting this may be a read error. The V and J genes are TRBV11-2 and TRBJ2-3, with D unclear. Germline loops: CDR1 SGHAT, CDR2 FQNNGV. The CDR3 length is 15 residues. CDR3 sequence reads: CAGSLGFRGTDTQYF. The CDR3 DNA sequence: TGTGCCGGCAGCTTAGGTTTTAGGGGCACAGATACGCAGTATTTT.

The V gene is TRBV19, the J gene TRBJ1-5; D is undetermined. In germline, CDR1 is LNHDA, CDR2 SQIVND (reference sequence). Trimming took off 3 bases at V and 1 base at J, with 13 bases between the two ends. This CDR3 has 16 residues. Here the CDR3 DNA reads TGTGCCAGTAGTATCCCACCAGTGGGGAGCAATCAGCCCCAGCATTTT. Its translation: CASSIPPVGSNQPQHF. The complete variable domain, with remaining parts taken from reference TRBV19 and TRBJ1-5, reads DGGITQSPKYLFRKEGQNVTLSCEQNLNHDAMYWYRQDPGQGLRLIYYSQIVNDFQKGDIAEGYSVSREKKESFPLTVTSAQKNPTAFYLCASSIPPVGSNQPQHFGDGTRLSIL.

This clonotype was observed at least ten times. The V and J genes are TRBV5-1 and TRBJ2-7; D not certain. The CDR3 is 14 residues long. V lost 3 bases and J lost 10, with 20 bases in between. Germline CDR1 reads SGHRS; CDR2 reads YFSETQ. The CDR3, as DNA: TGCGCCAGCAGCTATGGTCAGTCCAGGAAAGAACAGTACTTC. Translating it yields CASSYGQSRKEQYF.

This clonotype was detected many times. V gene TRBV28 combines with J gene TRBJ2-3; 7 nucleotides line up with TRBD1. Germline trimming cut 5 bases from V and 0 bases from J; bases unmatched to any gene: 29. Germline lookup yields CDR1 MDHEN and CDR2 SYDVKM. This CDR3 spans 23 amino acids. The CDR3 is CASSTLVFRDSDLQITSTDTQYF. CDR3 DNA: TGTGCCAGCAGTACACTCGTCTTCCGGGACAGTGATCTTCAAATTACTAGCACAGATACGCAGTATTTT.

This clonotype was recorded at least ten times. V is TRBV2 and J is TRBJ1-1; D unclear. Germline V lookup: CDR1 SNHLY, CDR2 FYNNEI. The CDR3 consists of 11 residues. Trimming stripped 9 bases from V and 5 bases from J, with 10 bases between. Here the CDR3 reads CASPGRTEAFF. In DNA form, the CDR3 reads TGTGCCAGTCCGGGGAGGACTGAAGCTTTCTTT.

This clonotype was recorded at least ten times. V usage is TRBV5-1 and J usage is TRBJ2-1; 14 positions match TRBD2. The J segment lost 8 bases and the V segment lost 0 bases, leaving 7 bases of the junction unmatched. Germline CDR1 SGHRS, CDR2 YFSETQ. This CDR3 region has 17 residues. The CDR3 sequence: CASSLDLGLAGGYEQFF. The CDR3 bases are TGCGCCAGCAGCTTGGATCTCGGACTAGCGGGAGGCTATGAGCAGTTCTTC.

This clonotype was recorded a few times. The rearrangement links TRBV20-1 to TRBJ2-5; D possibly corresponds to TRBD1 (5 bases). Germline V gives CDR1 DFQATT, CDR2 SNEGSKA (reference sequence). The V gene lost 0 bases and the J gene lost 5 bases, with 13 bases spanning the gap. The CDR3 sequence is 14 residues long. The CDR3 protein is CSARDFRGVETQYF. CDR3 DNA: TGCAGTGCTAGAGATTTTAGGGGCGTTGAGACCCAGTACTTC.

This clonotype has at least ten counts. The gene calls are TRBV29-1 and TRBJ1-1; D is unclear. Germline assignment: CDR1 SQVTM and CDR2 ANQGSEA. V was clipped by 2 bases and J by 8 bases, with 12 bases between them. CDR3 length: 12 residues. CDR3 sequence reads: CSVEKTTVEAFF. The CDR3 coding sequence is TGCAGCGTTGAAAAGACGACGGTAGAAGCTTTCTTT.

This clonotype was detected ten times or more. The chain is built from TRBV6-9 and TRBJ1-5; D not resolved. Germline V gene sequence: CDR1 MNHGY, CDR2 SVAAGI. This CDR3 is built from 16 residues. Trimming took 3 bases from V and 7 from J, leaving 19 bases between them. The CDR3 nucleotides read TGTGCCAGCAGTTACCTAGGAACAGAGACGGGGCAGCCCCAGCATTTT. Amino acids: CASSYLGTETGQPQHF.

This clonotype was counted between two and nine times. The rearrangement joins TRBV20-1 to TRBJ2-1, with 9 nucleotides matching TRBD2. This CDR3 comprises 15 residues. J lost 7 bases, V lost 6 bases, and 13 bases had no gene match. Germline CDR1 is DFQATT and CDR2 is SNEGSKA (reference sequence). CDR3 loop: CSATVAGVRGNEQFF. The CDR3 nucleotides are TGCAGTGCGACCGTAGCGGGAGTTCGGGGGAATGAGCAGTTCTTC.

This clonotype has ten or more counts. This chain connects TRBV28 to TRBJ2-7; D is undetermined. Trimming pared 1 base from V and 1 base from J, leaving 8 bases between. This CDR3 has 14 amino acids. From germline, CDR1 is MDHEN and CDR2 SYDVKM. This CDR3 reads CASSLLPSSYEQYF. CDR3 sequence (DNA): TGTGCCAGCAGTTTATTGCCCTCATCCTACGAGCAGTACTTC.

At least ten counts were recorded for this clonotype. This chain connects TRBV3-1 to TRBJ1-1; D is ambiguous. Germline V gene data show CDR1 as LGHDT and CDR2 as YNNKEL (reference sequence). The CDR3 is made up of 14 amino acids. V gave up 4 bases and J gave up 6 bases, with 15 bases separating them. In nucleotides, the CDR3 is TGTGCCAGCAGCCCAAACCTGGGGTTTGCTGAAGCTTTCTTT. Protein: CASSPNLGFAEAFF.

This clonotype was seen more than once but under ten times. The chain uses TRBV20-1 and TRBJ2-1, with D possibly matching TRBD1 (6 bases). The CDR3 has 15 amino acids. Looked up from germline, CDR1 is DFQATT and CDR2 is SNEGSKA (reference sequence). Trimming cost V 0 bases and J 5 bases, with 14 bases left between them. CDR3 sequence reads: CSARDRQGLDNEQFF. As DNA, the CDR3 is TGCAGTGCTAGAGATCGGCAGGGGTTGGACAATGAGCAGTTCTTC.

This clonotype was detected many times. This chain uses TRBV2 with TRBJ2-1, with D possibly called TRBD1 or TRBD2 (6 bases each). Per germline, CDR1 SNHLY and CDR2 FYNNEI. V dropped 6 bases and J dropped 2 bases, with 11 bases sitting between them. The CDR3 totals 14 residues. The CDR3 DNA reads TGTGCCAGCAGCGCCGGGGGCGCCTACAATGAGCAGTTCTTC. Its protein is CASSAGGAYNEQFF.

This clonotype occurred many times. V is TRBV29-1 and J is TRBJ2-5; tentatively, D is TRBD2 (6 bases). V lost 7 bases, J lost 2 bases, and 14 bases lay in between. The CDR3 covers 13 residues. Germline loops: CDR1 SQVTM, CDR2 ANQGSEA. In nucleotides, the CDR3 is TGCAGCGCACTCGGTGGGGGGCAAGAGACCCAGTACTTC. Residues: CSALGGGQETQYF.

Turning to this clonotype: A clone one base away is much larger, so this may be a read error. The chain carries TRBV20-1 and TRBJ1-1, with D possibly matching TRBD1 (6 bases). Germline CDR1 is DFQATT and CDR2 is SNEGSKA (reference sequence). There are 15 residues in the CDR3. The CDR3 spells CGAGTGGAIVAEAFF. The CDR3 coding sequence is TGCGGTGCAGGCACGGGGGGCGCCATAGTCGCTGAAGCTTTCTTT.

This clonotype has a count of ten or more. The V gene is TRBV19, the J gene TRBJ2-1; the D is unclear. The V end lost 7 bases, the J end lost 7 bases, and 11 bases lay between the germline ends. The CDR3 is 12 amino acids. Per germline, CDR1 LNHDA and CDR2 SQIVND (reference sequence). The CDR3 DNA follows: TGTGCCAGTAATGTTGGGCGGAATGAGCAGTTCTTC. This gives the protein CASNVGRNEQFF.

This clonotype occurred many times. The CDR3 coding sequence is TGTGCCAGCAGCCCACCCGCTACCCACACAGATACGCAGTATTTT. Its protein is CASSPPATHTDTQYF. This rearrangement joins TRBV12-3 or TRBV12-4 to TRBJ2-3; D is ambiguous. V was shortened by 6 bases and J by 2 bases, with 15 bases between the two germline ends. CDR3 length equals 15 residues.

The chain joins TRBV18 to TRBJ1-1, with 7 bases aligning to TRBD1. V shed 3 bases, J shed 1 base, and the junction held 8 bases outside the gene matches. The germline CDR1 and CDR2 sequences are KGHSH and LQKENI. The CDR3 runs to 16 residues. The CDR3 is CASSPVGDRANTEAFF. CDR3 nucleotides: TGTGCCAGCTCACCGGTTGGAGACAGGGCGAACACTGAAGCTTTCTTT.

This clonotype was found a few times. The V and J genes are TRBV4-1 and TRBJ2-7, with TRBD2 identical over 7 bases. V shed 1 base, J shed 3 bases, and the junction held 3 bases outside the gene matches. There are 14 residues in the CDR3. CDR1 and CDR2 from the germline V gene are MGHRA and YSYEKL. The chain's CDR3 is CASSQVWTSYEQYF. In DNA, the CDR3 is TGCGCCAGCAGCCAAGTTTGGACTAGCTACGAGCAGTACTTC.

The V and J genes are TRBV13 and TRBJ2-1; either TRBD1 or TRBD2 may supply D (5 bases each). The germline V and J ends were trimmed by 5 bases and 0 bases, with 14 bases remaining between them. Germline assignment: CDR1 PRHDT and CDR2 FYEKMQ (reference sequence). CDR3 size: 16 residues. Written as DNA, the CDR3 is TGTGCCAGCAGCGCCCGGGACCGCAGCTCCTACAATGAGCAGTTCTTC. Residues: CASSARDRSSYNEQFF.

This clonotype was observed at least ten times. This chain connects TRBV6-5 to TRBJ2-2, with TRBD2 matching 8 bases. The ends lost 0 bases at V and 7 bases at J; junction bases unmatched: 4. Germline assignment: CDR1 MNHEY and CDR2 SVGAGI. This CDR3 is built from 15 residues. CDR3 region: CASSYSRTSHGELFF. The CDR3 DNA is TGTGCCAGCAGTTACTCTCGGACTAGCCACGGGGAGCTGTTTTTT.

CDR3 sequence: CASSVGLAGVTEQFF. CDR3 sequence (DNA): TGTGCCAGCAGCGTAGGACTAGCGGGAGTGACTGAGCAGTTCTTC. The genes are TRBV9 and TRBJ2-1; 12 positions agree with TRBD2. The V gene's germline CDR1 is SGDLS and CDR2 YYNGEE. The CDR3 consists of 15 residues. J gave up 9 bases and V 0 bases, and 4 bases lay outside the gene matches.

This clonotype appeared many times. The V and J genes are TRBV28 and TRBJ2-7; no clear D gene. The germline CDR1 and CDR2 sequences are MDHEN and SYDVKM. The CDR3 is 12 residues long. The ends were cut back, 2 bases at V and 9 bases at J, with 11 bases in the middle. The CDR3: CASSLNRVGQYF. The CDR3 region has the DNA TGTGCCAGCAGTTTAAATCGGGTTGGGCAGTACTTC.

The sample holds many counts of this clonotype. The V gene is TRBV29-1, the J gene TRBJ2-1, with TRBD1 identical over 7 bases. Germline V CDR1 and CDR2: SQVTM, ANQGSEA. Trimming took 1 base from V and 3 from J; bases not matched to a gene: 3. This CDR3 is 14 amino acids long. CDR3 sequence reads: CSVEVGQSYNEQFF. CDR3 coding DNA: TGCAGCGTTGAAGTGGGACAGAGCTACAATGAGCAGTTCTTC.